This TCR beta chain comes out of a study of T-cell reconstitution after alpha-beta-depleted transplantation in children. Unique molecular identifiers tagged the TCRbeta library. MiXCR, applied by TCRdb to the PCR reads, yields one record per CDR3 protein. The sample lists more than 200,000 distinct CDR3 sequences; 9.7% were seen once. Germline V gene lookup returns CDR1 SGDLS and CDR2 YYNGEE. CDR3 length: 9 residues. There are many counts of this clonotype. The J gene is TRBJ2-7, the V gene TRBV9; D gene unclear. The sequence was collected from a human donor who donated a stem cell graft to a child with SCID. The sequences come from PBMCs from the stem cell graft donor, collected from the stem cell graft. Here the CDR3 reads CASSVTRLV. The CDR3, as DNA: TGTGCCAGCAGCGTAACACGGTTGGTC.